This T cell receptor (beta chain) was documented in a study of T cells in Graves' hyperthyroidism and ophthalmopathy (dated by TCRdb to about 2019). As for the study more broadly: A discovery cohort of about a hundred patients, 43 with Graves' ophthalmopathy and fewer than 65 with stable Graves' hyperthyroidism, was used to find distinguishing TCR V-J signatures. TCR Vbeta CDR3 sequencing of 135 peripheral blood samples (under 45 ophthalmopathy, 75 hyperthyroidism and roughly 17 progressor patients) is reported in the paper. Following sampling, methimazole starting at 30 mg daily was given to hyperthyroidism patients, and high-dose intravenous methylprednisolone was given to ophthalmopathy patients. The approximately 100 discovery patients were divided at random into training and test sets in a 7:3 ratio. An independent validation cohort of fewer than 20 hyperthyroidism patients and 17 patients who later progressed to ophthalmopathy tested prospective prediction of ophthalmopathy. In addition, the study compared T-cell repertoires in thyroid tissue and in blood from over 5 Graves' hyperthyroidism patients.

Amplification of TCR beta CDR3 regions was carried out from RNA transcripts. For the first round of RT-PCR on the TCR CDR3, the HTBI primer set was used together with the Qiagen OneStep RT-PCR kit. Libraries were constructed in a second round of multiplex PCR, after which size selection and purification were carried out. Libraries were sequenced paired-end with 100 bp reads on an Illumina HiSeq2000. The paper's processing steps were these. SOAPnuke was used to process the raw data, with reads discarded if the reads contained adapters or uncalled bases, had a mean Phred below 15, or lacked an exact constant-primer or identifier match. High-quality paired reads were merged using COPE v1.2.5, and each unique nucleotide sequence was defined as a clonotype. Clonotypes were aligned to IMGT TRBV, TRBD and TRBJ reference segments using MiTCR v1.1. Only V-J combinations with frequency above 0.0001, covering 99% to 99.2% of repertoires, were analysed. A TCS score was defined as the ratio of F50 (clonal expansion) to E x V (chaos), with BLOSUM62-based TCRdist applied between CDR3 peptides within each V-J. Welch's t-statistics and random forest reduced roughly 500 V-J features to roughly 13, which were used in a naive Bayes classifier (R e1071). TCRdb reprocessing: public reads trimmed at Q25 with fastp, clones called with MiXCR, in-frame beta chains kept. Each record represents a unique CDR3 protein, reported with the most common genes and DNA among its rows. Here the V and J calls rest on TCRdb's processing, not on the authors' analysis. A total of approximately 560,000 distinct CDR3 sequences appear in this sample, 35% to 55% of them only once. Just under 8.5% of the sample rests with the top ten.

A patient counted as having stable Graves' hyperthyroidism if no progression to ophthalmopathy occurred over 18 months of follow-up. Hyperthyroidism patients were newly diagnosed, with disease duration under 2 months, and aged 18 to 65 years. The study excluded patients with uncontrolled infections, other autoimmune diseases, pregnancy or lactation. Clinical symptoms, serum thyroxine and TRAb, thyroid ultrasound, and orbital computed tomography formed the basis for the diagnoses. Trizol reagent was used to extract total RNA, and RNA quality was then checked on an Agilent 2100 Bioanalyzer. Its CDR3 holds 16 amino acids, cysteine through phenylalanine. Of the read, only the CDR3 DNA is kept; its 48 bases are in frame from base 1. Trimming leaves V shorter by 4 bases and J shorter by 0 bases, with the junction holding 4 bases beyond the gene matches. This clonotype was found once. What antigen it recognizes has not been identified. No quality values exist for individual bases; no much larger clone is one base distant. A single read makes a weak case.

Study-level results and caveats: In validation, the model predicted progression to ophthalmopathy a median of roughly 6.5 months before onset, with approximately 71% sensitivity and 72.22% specificity. Most expanded thyroid clonotypes (frequency above 0.001) were also found in blood, which suggests that blood repertoires may mirror thyroid immune responses. No statistical method was used to fix the sample size in advance, and group allocation was not hidden from the investigators. Ophthalmopathy was separated from stable hyperthyroidism by a 13 V-J signature model, with over 85% sensitivity and about 81% specificity obtained in cross-validation and 80%/75% obtained in testing.

The sequenced material came from peripheral blood or thyroid tissue (not recorded which). The receptor's source is a woman aged 18-29 years with Graves' hyperthyroidism. Donor details come from another sample of the same person, matched by shared clones. Recombination connected TRBV12-3 or TRBV12-4 to TRBJ1-5; the central 9 bases match TRBD1. The nucleotide sequence reads TGTGCCAGCAGTTCAGGGGACAGGGCTAGCAATCAGCCCCAGCATTTT. This sequence encodes CASSSGDRASNQPQHF.